The 4 T cell receptor beta chains in this list originate from one sample, sequenced in a study of shared clonotypes between healthy human individuals. Here immunoSEQ multiplex PCR was the method, and the copy in TCRdb shows in-frame clones only, minus some. This repertoire shows 2.3 million or so clones, 90% to 95% found once; its top ten account for 0.39%. Sequencing was done on a sample of naive CD4+ T cells from PBMCs. Subset in this sample: CD45RA+ positively selected. The receptors come from a young man in good health. Some clones in this sample may be carry-over from other donors' samples.

The chain carries TRBV18 and TRBJ2-5, with D perhaps matching TRBD1 or TRBD2 (5 bases each). The CDR3 consists of 14 residues. Germline-derived CDR1 and CDR2 are KGHSH and LQKENI. Trimming pared 5 bases from V and 5 bases from J, leaving 15 bases between. The CDR3 DNA reads TGTGCCAGCTCATCGGAGGCAGGGAGCGAGACCCAGTACTTC. Amino acid sequence: CASSSEAGSETQYF.

The chain combines TRBV5-6 with TRBJ1-5; 8 bases fit TRBD1. The germline gives CDR1 SGHDT, CDR2 YYEEEE. This CDR3 spans 13 amino acids. V was clipped by 0 bases and J by 9 bases; unmatched bases: 2. The CDR3 protein is CASSLVGTGPQHF. DNA of the CDR3: TGTGCCAGCAGCTTGGTCGGGACAGGGCCCCAGCATTTT.

This rearrangement joins TRBV6-1 to TRBJ2-5; no clear D. V lost 2 bases, J lost 7 bases, and 11 bases lay in between. The CDR3 runs 13 residues. In germline, CDR1 is MNHNS, CDR2 SASEGT. CDR3 DNA sequence: TGTGCCAGCAGTGAATTGGGTTCGGGGACCCAGTACTTC. Amino acid sequence: CASSELGSGTQYF.

The rearrangement joins TRBV6-1 to TRBJ1-1, with D hard to call. Deletions cut 2 bases from V and 1 base from J, with 11 bases between. Germline assignment: CDR1 MNHNS and CDR2 SASEGT. CDR3 length equals 15 residues. The CDR3 region has the DNA TGTGCCAGCAGTGAAAGGTTTTTCCCGAACACTGAAGCTTTCTTT. Residues: CASSERFFPNTEAFF.